This T cell receptor beta chain was documented in a study of blood T cell repertoires in COVID-19. Background on the study: PBMCs, B-cell-depleted T cells, or T cells were the source of the cDNA or gDNA that made up the material.

Libraries were prepared by immunoSEQ multiplex PCR; TCRdb keeps only in-frame clonotypes and omits some of them. The sample consists of more than 300,000 clones, approximately 87% of them appearing once. The CDR3 loop spans 12 amino acids. The V gene's germline CDR1 is SNHLY and CDR2 FYNNEI. The V gene lost 6 bases and the J gene lost 8 bases, with 13 bases spanning the gap. The chain uses TRBV2 and TRBJ1-2, with D unresolved. The sample was peripheral blood. This receptor was identified in a woman aged 25-40 years with COVID-19, enrolled during active disease. The CDR3 sequence: CASSPTSRGYTF. In nucleotides, the CDR3 is TGTGCCAGCAGCCCGACCTCGAGGGGCTACACCTTC.